This TCR beta chain originates from a study of blood T cells in healthy people across ages. Healthy individuals of Caucasian origin from Russia, aged about 6 to 95, served as donors. Peripheral blood samples of 9 to 10 milliliters were drawn from each donor. Each sample had at least 6.5 million PBMCs isolated. It was with a sample-barcoded 5' primer and a J-beta primer mix that a second PCR of about 6 to 11 cycles was run. TCRdb redid the calling of the 5' RACE reads with MiXCR, one entry per CDR3 protein. The sample has hundreds of thousands of distinct CDR3 sequences, 45% to 50% seen once. The clonotype was recovered from a woman aged 55-70 years in good health. Source material: blood.

CDR3 residues: CASKVFRHNEQFF. The CDR3 region has the DNA TGTGCCAGCAAGGTCTTCCGGCACAATGAGCAGTTCTTC. The chain carries TRBV7-2 and TRBJ2-1; no firm D call. Germline assignment: CDR1 SGHTA and CDR2 FQGNSA. The V gene lost 7 bases and the J gene lost 5 bases, with 12 bases spanning the gap. The CDR3 loop spans 13 amino acids.